These 15 T cell receptor beta chains came from one sample sequenced in a study of T-cell reconstitution after alpha-beta-depleted transplantation in children. The TCRbeta library incorporated unique molecular identifiers. TCRdb redid the calling of the PCR reads with MiXCR, one entry per CDR3 protein. The sample holds around 340,000 distinct CDR3 sequences, more than 10% seen once. Sequences were derived from PBMCs, sampled from the stem cell graft. All receptors derive from a human donor who donated a stem cell graft to a child with Fanconi anemia.

This clonotype was found a few times. The V gene is TRBV5-5, the J gene TRBJ2-7; 12 nucleotides align to TRBD2. The CDR3 has 15 amino acids. Trimming cost V 4 bases and J 1 base; bases outside gene matches: 3. The germline V gene has CDR1 SGHKS and CDR2 YYEKEE (reference sequence). The chain's CDR3 is CASSLTSGGSYEQYF. The DNA of the CDR3 is TGTGCCAGCAGCCTGACTAGCGGGGGATCCTACGAGCAGTACTTC.

This clonotype came up many times. The chain recombines TRBV6-2 or TRBV6-3 with TRBJ2-7; D might be TRBD1 (6 bases). Looked up from germline, CDR1 is MNHEY and CDR2 is SVGEGT. This CDR3 comprises 15 residues. The V end lost 4 bases, the J end lost 0 bases, and 13 bases lay between the germline ends. The DNA of the CDR3 is TGTGCCAGCAGTTCAGGACAGCTGAGCTCCTACGAGCAGTACGTC. It encodes CASSSGQLSSYEQYV.

The gene calls are TRBV27 and TRBJ2-1; 10 nucleotides line up with TRBD2. CDR3 length: 16 amino acids. V lost 4 bases to trimming and J lost 8 bases; unmatched junction nucleotides: 11. Germline V CDR1 and CDR2: MNHEY, SMNVEV (reference sequence). The CDR3: CASSSRGVAGGYEQFF. The DNA for the CDR3 is TGTGCCAGCAGTTCCCGGGGAGTAGCGGGGGGTTATGAGCAGTTCTTC.

The V call is TRBV6-1, the J call TRBJ2-1; D ambiguous. V lost 10 bases and J 0 bases, leaving 10 bases between the germline ends. The CDR3 loop spans 13 amino acids. Germline-derived CDR1 and CDR2 are MNHNS and SASEGT. As DNA, the CDR3 is TGTGCCACGGGCGCCAGCTCCTACAATGAGCAGTTCTTC. Protein: CATGASSYNEQFF.

This rearrangement joins TRBV29-1 to TRBJ2-1; 14 nucleotides agree with TRBD2. V shed 6 bases, J shed 9 bases, and the junction held 4 bases outside the gene matches. Germline V gene data show CDR1 as SQVTM and CDR2 as ANQGSEA. The CDR3 is 13 residues long. This chain's CDR3 is CSVTSGGVGEQFF. DNA for the CDR3: TGCAGCGTGACTAGCGGGGGGGTTGGTGAGCAGTTCTTC.

Only a few counts were recorded for this clonotype. This chain links TRBV5-1 with TRBJ2-1, with TRBD2 as a possible D gene (5 bases). This CDR3 is 13 amino acids long. The V gene lost 4 bases and the J gene lost 10 bases, with 15 bases spanning the gap. Germline V gene sequence: CDR1 SGHRS, CDR2 YFSETQ. The CDR3 region is CASSHLGELEQFF. CDR3 bases: TGCGCCAGCAGCCATCTTGGGGAGTTAGAGCAGTTCTTC.

The V call is TRBV4-3, the J call TRBJ2-2; TRBD2 is a possible D gene (5 bases). The CDR3 consists of 16 residues. Looked up from germline, CDR1 is LGHNA and CDR2 is YSLEER. V lost 0 bases, J lost 4 bases, and 12 bases lay in between. CDR3 loop: CASSQDAERSTGELFF. The CDR3, as DNA: TGCGCCAGCAGCCAAGATGCCGAGCGGAGCACCGGGGAGCTGTTTTTT.

This clonotype was seen more than once but under ten times. V is TRBV5-1 and J is TRBJ2-3; 14 bases are shared with TRBD2. Germline lookup yields CDR1 SGHRS and CDR2 YFSETQ. The junction had 7 bases not matched to a gene; V was cut back by 4 bases and J by 6 bases. The CDR3 has 16 residues. CDR3 bases: TGCGCCAGCAGCGCCGGGACTAGCGGGGGTCCGGATACGCAGTATTTT. Translating gives CASSAGTSGGPDTQYF.

This clonotype was seen only a few times. The chain's CDR3 is CAWSVGTGGPLHF. CDR3 DNA: TGTGCCTGGAGTGTAGGGACCGGGGGGCCCCTCCACTTT. This chain connects TRBV30 to TRBJ1-6; weak D call: TRBD1 (5 bases). This CDR3 region has 13 residues. Trimming shortened V by 0 bases and J by 13 bases, and 13 bases separated the two germline ends. Germline values: CDR1 GTSNPN, CDR2 SVGIG (reference sequence).

This clonotype was counted many times. The chain joins TRBV20-1 to TRBJ1-2, with D possibly being TRBD1 (6 bases). CDR3 length equals 14 residues. Trimming removed 0 bases at V and 6 bases at J, with 14 bases between. The V gene's germline CDR1 is DFQATT and CDR2 SNEGSKA (reference sequence). The CDR3 DNA sequence: TGCAGTGCTAGAGATTTGTCCGGGGGCGATGGCTACACCTTC. It translates to CSARDLSGGDGYTF.

In this sample, this clonotype turned up many times. The chain uses TRBV12-3 or TRBV12-4 and TRBJ2-2, with D hard to call. Trimming left V 3 bases short and J 4 bases short, with 12 bases between. The length of the CDR3 is 15 residues. The CDR3 protein is CASSFRLRGTGELFF. For the CDR3, the DNA is TGTGCCAGCAGTTTCAGGCTGCGAGGCACCGGGGAGCTGTTTTTT.

In this sample, this clonotype turned up a few times. V and J are TRBV27 and TRBJ2-1; 9 bases map to TRBD2. CDR3 length equals 17 residues. The germline gives CDR1 MNHEY, CDR2 SMNVEV (reference sequence). The ends lost 5 bases at V and 4 bases at J; junction bases unmatched: 12. This chain's CDR3 is CASSPQILTSGYNEQFF. The CDR3 bases are TGTGCCAGCAGTCCCCAAATACTGACTAGCGGATACAATGAGCAGTTCTTC.

The table lists this clonotype with a few counts. This rearrangement joins TRBV7-9 to TRBJ2-5; D is possibly TRBD1 (6 bases). The length of the CDR3 is 15 residues. The V end was cut by 3 bases, the J end by 2 bases, with 13 bases between. Germline V gives CDR1 SEHNR, CDR2 FQNEAQ (reference sequence). The CDR3 protein is CASSFWQGYQETQYF. The CDR3 nucleotides are TGTGCCAGCAGCTTTTGGCAGGGGTATCAAGAGACCCAGTACTTC.

In its sample, this clonotype was seen many times. V is TRBV6-2 or TRBV6-3 and J is TRBJ2-7, with 9 bases that match TRBD1. CDR3 length: 14 amino acids. CDR1 MNHEY and CDR2 SVGEGT come from the germline V gene. Trimming cost V 6 bases and J 6 bases; bases outside gene matches: 9. CDR3 protein: CASRQPGQGGEQYF. In nucleotides, the CDR3 is TGTGCCAGCAGACAACCGGGACAGGGCGGCGAGCAGTACTTC.

This clonotype was seen more than once but under ten times. This chain uses TRBV4-3 with TRBJ1-1; D is possibly TRBD1 (6 bases). The CDR3 loop spans 15 amino acids. Germline V lookup: CDR1 LGHNA, CDR2 YSLEER. Trimming took off 4 bases at V and 4 bases at J, with 16 bases between the two ends. CDR3 DNA: TGCGCCAGCAGCCGCGTCAGGGGTGGTGTCACTGAAGCTTTCTTT. Amino acid sequence: CASSRVRGGVTEAFF.